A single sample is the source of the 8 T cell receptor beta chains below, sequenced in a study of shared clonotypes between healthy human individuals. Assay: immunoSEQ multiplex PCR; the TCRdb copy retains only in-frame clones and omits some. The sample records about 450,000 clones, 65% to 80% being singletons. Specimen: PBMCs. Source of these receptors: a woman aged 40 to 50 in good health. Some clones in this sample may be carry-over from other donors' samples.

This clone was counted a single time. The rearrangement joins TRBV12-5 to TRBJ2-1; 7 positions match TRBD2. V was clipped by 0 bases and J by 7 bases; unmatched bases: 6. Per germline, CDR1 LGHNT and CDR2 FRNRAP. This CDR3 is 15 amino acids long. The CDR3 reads CASGLVGGRGNEQFF. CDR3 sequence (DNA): TGTGCTAGTGGTTTGGTAGGAGGGAGGGGTAATGAGCAGTTCTTC.

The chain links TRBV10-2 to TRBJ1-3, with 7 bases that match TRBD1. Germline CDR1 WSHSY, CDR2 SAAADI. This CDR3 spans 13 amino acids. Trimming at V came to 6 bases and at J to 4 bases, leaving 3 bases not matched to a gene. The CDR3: CASRRQGGNTIYF. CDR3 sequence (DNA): TGCGCCAGCAGGAGACAGGGCGGAAACACCATATATTTT.

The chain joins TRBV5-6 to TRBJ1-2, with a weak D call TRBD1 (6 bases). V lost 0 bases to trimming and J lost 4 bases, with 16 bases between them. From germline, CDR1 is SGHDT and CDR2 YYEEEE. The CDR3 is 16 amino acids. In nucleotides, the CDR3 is TGTGCCAGCAGCTTGGGGACCGAGACAGGCATCTATGGCTACACCTTC. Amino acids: CASSLGTETGIYGYTF.

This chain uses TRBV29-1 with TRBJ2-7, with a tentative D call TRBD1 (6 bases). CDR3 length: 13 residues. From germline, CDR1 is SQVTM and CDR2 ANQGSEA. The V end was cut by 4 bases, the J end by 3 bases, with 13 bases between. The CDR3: CSVGGTSNYEQYF. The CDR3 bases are TGCAGCGTTGGAGGGACAAGTAACTACGAGCAGTACTTC.

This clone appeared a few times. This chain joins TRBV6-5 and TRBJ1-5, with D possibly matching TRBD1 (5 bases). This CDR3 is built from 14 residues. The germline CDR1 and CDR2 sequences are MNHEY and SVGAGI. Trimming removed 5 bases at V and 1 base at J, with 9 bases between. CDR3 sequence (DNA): TGTGCCAGCAGTACCGACAGAAGCAATCAGCCCCAGCATTTT. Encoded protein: CASSTDRSNQPQHF.

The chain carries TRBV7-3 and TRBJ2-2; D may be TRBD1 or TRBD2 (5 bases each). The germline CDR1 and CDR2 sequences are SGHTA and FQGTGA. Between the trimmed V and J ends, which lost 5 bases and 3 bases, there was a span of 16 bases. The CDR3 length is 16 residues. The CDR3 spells CASSTRGLAHTGELFF. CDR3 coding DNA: TGTGCCAGCAGCACTAGGGGTCTAGCTCACACCGGGGAGCTGTTTTTT.

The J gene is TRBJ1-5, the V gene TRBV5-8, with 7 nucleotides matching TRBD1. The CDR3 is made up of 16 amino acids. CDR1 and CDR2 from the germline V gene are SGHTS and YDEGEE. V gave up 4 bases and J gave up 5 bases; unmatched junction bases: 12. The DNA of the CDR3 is TGTGCCAGCAGCCGCGACGCAGGGGGAACCTATCAGCCCCAGCATTTT. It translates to CASSRDAGGTYQPQHF.

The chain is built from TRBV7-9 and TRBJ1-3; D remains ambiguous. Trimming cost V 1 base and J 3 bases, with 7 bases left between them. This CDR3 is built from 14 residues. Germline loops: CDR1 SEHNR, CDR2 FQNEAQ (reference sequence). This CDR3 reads CASSLVADGNTIYF. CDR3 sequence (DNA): TGTGCCAGCAGCTTAGTTGCGGATGGAAACACCATATATTTT.